This TCR beta chain emerged from a study of long-term antiretroviral therapy in people with HIV (dated 2022 in TCRdb). Some background on the complete study: The earliest samples were collected about a decade before the 2015 WHO recommendation for immediate ART, when ART was typically delayed until CD4 counts fell. Whether ART initiation and durable HIV suppression were associated with changes in peripheral blood TRB repertoire composition and diversity was tested in a retrospective serial study. The cohort contributed under 200 cryopreserved PBMC samples from a few dozen adults with confirmed HIV infection, collected serially over a mean of approximately 6 years (range 1-12). About 35% of the 30 participants with HIV were female. No cross-contamination during QIAcube processing was seen in test extractions of a monoclonal T-cell line run alongside roughly 30 polyclonal samples.

Deletion took 8 bases off V and 8 bases off J, with a span of 19 bases between the germline ends. Reading from cysteine to phenylalanine, the CDR3 counts 14 amino acids. The DNA shown is the 42-base CDR3, in frame from base 1. CDR1 and CDR2 are read off the germline V gene as MNHNS and SASEGT. The immunoSEQ hsTCRB v3.0 assay was used at survey level resolution to sequence the TRB variable region. The targeted TRB sequencing depth was about 40,000-55,000 T-cell genomes per sample. Pooled TRB libraries were sequenced on an Illumina MiSeq with a v3 150-cycle kit. The paper's processing steps were these. Analysis of repertoires was carried out in R inside a reproducible Nextflow workflow spanning QC, data transformation and analysis. Custom analyses were implemented in LymphoSeq2, an R package for AIRR-Seq data exploration. A handful of samples yielding fewer than 5000 total TRB sequences were excluded, leaving 188 analyzed HIV repertoires. Of the roughly 180 retained HIV repertoires, 59 were collected before and approximately 130 after ART initiation. Each repertoire was downsampled to 5000 TRB nucleotide sequences, and summary statistics were averaged across 100 downsampling iterations. The analysis kept only TRB sequences whose CDR3 regions were at least seven amino acids long. Two measures captured diversity: a Shannon entropy-derived clonality score and the Gini coefficient. In the repertoire networks, any two of the top 5000 CDR3 amino acid sequences were connected whenever the two sequences differed by an edit distance of one. For TRB CDR3 amino acid sequences, antigen specificity groups and MHC restriction were predicted with GLIPH2. To flag known associations with CMV, EBV, HIV or tissue antigens, CDR3 amino acid sequences were compared against VDJdb and McPAS-TCR. Pre-ART, post-ART and control groups were compared with Wilcoxon signed-rank tests and Holm-Bonferroni correction. TCRdb re-hosts the immuneACCESS table, in-frame sequences only. Its copies lack some clones; in the studies checked, an unresolved V gene accounts for under half of them, and the cause for the rest is not known. That table gives V, J and clone size, and the DNA gave D and trimming. The sample contains 30,000 or so clones, over 90% of them found a single time. Over 5% of the sample comes from the top ten.

Broad study findings and their caveats: No data were available on ART adherence, viral resistance or therapy changes, limiting inferences about post-ART repertoire changes. Starting ART was linked to a significant rise in TRB diversity, yet even after long-term ART the diversity remained significantly lower than in transplant donor controls. HIV repertoires had narrower CDR3 length ranges than controls, and the network structure suggested an antigen-experienced repertoire that shifted only slightly toward naive after ART. Owing to limited PBMC availability, only the TCR beta chain was sequenced, without alpha chain pairing. The samples span the years 2004 to 2017, and the ART regimens used at that time may not be as effective as current regimens. The repertoire was dominated across all time points by expanded TRB clones identified before ART initiation, although this dominance was seen to fluctuate and to decrease in many PLHIV after ART. Unsorted PBMC were profiled instead of sorted CD4+ and CD8+ T cells because pre-ART samples had limited cell numbers.

Inclusion was restricted to participants for whom at least one PBMC sample before ART initiation and at least two post-ART samples were available. All participants with HIV were treated in the United States of America. Before DNA extraction, cryopreserved samples containing about 0.9-10 million PBMC were thawed and washed. At the time of the earliest PBMC sample for each participant with HIV, ages ranged from roughly 23 to 55 years. Per participant, PBMC samples came from 1-4 timepoints prior to ART initiation and 2-8 timepoints following ART initiation, for a median of 7 samples. For every participant, serial HIV viral load, CD4+ T-cell count, ART history and demographic data were obtained. Genomic DNA was extracted from unsorted PBMC with a Qiagen kit on a QIAcube, processed in batches of 12 samples. On this clone itself: Its binding antigen is unknown. No base quality information exists; no much larger clone differs at one position.

The TCR comes from a woman between 40 and 55 years old with HIV. The source was unsorted PBMCs, collected around 6.5 years after starting antiretroviral therapy. The rearrangement joined TRBV6-1 to TRBJ1-5, and possibly TRBD1, on 6 matching bases. Read as DNA, the sequence is TGTGCCAGCGGAGGTGACGGGGGGCCCAAGCCCCAGCATTTT. Its protein reads: CASGGDGGPKPQHF.